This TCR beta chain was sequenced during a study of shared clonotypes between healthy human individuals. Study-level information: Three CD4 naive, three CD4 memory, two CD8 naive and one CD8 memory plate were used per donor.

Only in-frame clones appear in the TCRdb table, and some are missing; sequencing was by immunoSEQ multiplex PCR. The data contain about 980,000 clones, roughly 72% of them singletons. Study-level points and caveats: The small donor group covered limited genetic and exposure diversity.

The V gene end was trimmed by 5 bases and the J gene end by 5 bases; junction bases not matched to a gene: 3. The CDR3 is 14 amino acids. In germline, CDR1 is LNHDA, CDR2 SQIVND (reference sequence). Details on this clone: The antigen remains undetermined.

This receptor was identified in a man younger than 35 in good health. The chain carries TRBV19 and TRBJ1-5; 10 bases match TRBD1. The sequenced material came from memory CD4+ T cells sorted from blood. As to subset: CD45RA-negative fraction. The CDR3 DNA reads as TGTGCCAGTAGTGTGACAGGGGGCGATCAGCCCCAGCATTTT. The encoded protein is CASSVTGGDQPQHF.